The entry below describes one T cell receptor (beta chain). Its antigen is not known. This entry is derived from a study of naive and memory T cell subsets. The study, taken as a whole, reports: A few larger clonotypes appeared in naive repertoires, especially CD8, possibly memory cells re-expressing CD45RA.

Sequential positive selection took CD4 T cells first, then CD8 T cells. V lost 5 bases and J lost 0, with 17 bases in between. The CDR3 loop spans 17 amino acids. CDR1 and CDR2 from the germline V gene are LNHDA and SQIVND (reference sequence). Both TRBC1 and TRBC2 were covered by a beta constant-region primer of two equimolar oligonucleotides. Nested alpha and beta constant-region primers with the SP2 primer drove four PCR rounds on ligated cDNA. TCRdb used MiXCR to reprocess the UMI-ligation and nested PCR reads, holding one entry per CDR3 protein. The sample yields more than 95,000 distinct CDR3 sequences, roughly 14% seen once.

This sequence was found in a human donor in good health. The sequenced sample consisted of naive CD8+ T cells from blood. J is TRBJ1-5 and V is TRBV19; maybe TRBD1 (5 bases). The chain's CDR3 is CASSLYAGTYSNQPQHF. The CDR3 bases are TGTGCCAGTAGTCTCTACGCCGGGACCTATAGCAATCAGCCCCAGCATTTT.